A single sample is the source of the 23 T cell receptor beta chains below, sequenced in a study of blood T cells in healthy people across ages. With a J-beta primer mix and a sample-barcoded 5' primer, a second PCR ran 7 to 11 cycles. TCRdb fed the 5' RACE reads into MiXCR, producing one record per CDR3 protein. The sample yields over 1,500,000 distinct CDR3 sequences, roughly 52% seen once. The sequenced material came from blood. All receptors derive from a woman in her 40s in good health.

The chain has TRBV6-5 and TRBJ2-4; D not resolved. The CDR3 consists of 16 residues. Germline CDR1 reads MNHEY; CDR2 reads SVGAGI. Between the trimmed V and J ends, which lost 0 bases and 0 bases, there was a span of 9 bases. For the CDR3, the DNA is TGTGCCAGCAGTTACTCGAAGGGAACAGCCAAAAACATTCAGTACTTC. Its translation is CASSYSKGTAKNIQYF.

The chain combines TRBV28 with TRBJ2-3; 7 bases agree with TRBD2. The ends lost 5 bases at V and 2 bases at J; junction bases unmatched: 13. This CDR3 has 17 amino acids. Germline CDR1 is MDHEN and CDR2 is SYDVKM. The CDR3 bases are TGTGCCAGCAGTGACTTGAGTGGGGGGGGGTCCACAGATACGCAGTATTTT. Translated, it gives CASSDLSGGGSTDTQYF.

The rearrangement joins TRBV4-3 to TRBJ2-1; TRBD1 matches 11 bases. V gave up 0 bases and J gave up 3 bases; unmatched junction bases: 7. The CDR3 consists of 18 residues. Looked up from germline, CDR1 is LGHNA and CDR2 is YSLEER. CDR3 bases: TGCGCCAGCAGCCAAGATGAGGTGGGACAGGGGGACTACAATGAGCAGTTCTTC. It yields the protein CASSQDEVGQGDYNEQFF.

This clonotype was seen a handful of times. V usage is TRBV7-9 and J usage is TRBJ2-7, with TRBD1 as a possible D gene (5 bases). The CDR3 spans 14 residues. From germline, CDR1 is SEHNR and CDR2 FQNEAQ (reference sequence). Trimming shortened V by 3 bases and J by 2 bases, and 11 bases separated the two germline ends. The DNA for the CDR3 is TGTGCCAGCAGCTTGGGCAGGGTCCCCTACGAGCAGTACTTC. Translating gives CASSLGRVPYEQYF.

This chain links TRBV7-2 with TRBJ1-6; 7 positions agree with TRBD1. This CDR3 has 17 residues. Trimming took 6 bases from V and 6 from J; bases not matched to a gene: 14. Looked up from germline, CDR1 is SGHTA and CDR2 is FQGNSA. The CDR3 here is CASSLRRGTEINSPLHF. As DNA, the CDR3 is TGTGCCAGCAGTCTTAGAAGGGGGACAGAAATTAATTCACCCCTCCACTTT. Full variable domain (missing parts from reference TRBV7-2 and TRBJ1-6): GAGVSQSPSNKVTEKGKDVELRCDPISGHTALYWYRQSLGQGLEFLIYFQGNSAPDKSGLPSDRFSAERTGGSVSTLTIQRTQQEDSAVYLCASSLRRGTEINSPLHFGNGTRLTVT.

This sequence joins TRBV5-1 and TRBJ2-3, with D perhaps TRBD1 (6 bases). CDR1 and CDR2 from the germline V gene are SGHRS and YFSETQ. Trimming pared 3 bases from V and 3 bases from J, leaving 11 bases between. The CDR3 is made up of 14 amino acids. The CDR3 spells CASSSQGWTDTQYF. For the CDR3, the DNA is TGCGCCAGCAGCTCGCAGGGGTGGACAGATACGCAGTATTTT.

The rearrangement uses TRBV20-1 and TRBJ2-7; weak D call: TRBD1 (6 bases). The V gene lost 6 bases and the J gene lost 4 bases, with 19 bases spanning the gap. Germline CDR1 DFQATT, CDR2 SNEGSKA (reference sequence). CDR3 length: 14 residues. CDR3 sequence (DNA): TGCAGTGCAAGGACAGTGAGGGATCAGTACGAGCAGTACTTC. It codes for CSARTVRDQYEQYF.

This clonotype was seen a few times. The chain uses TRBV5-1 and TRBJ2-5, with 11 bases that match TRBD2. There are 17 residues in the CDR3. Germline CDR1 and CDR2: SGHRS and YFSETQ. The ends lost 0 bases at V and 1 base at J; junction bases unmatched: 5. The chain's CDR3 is CASSLVVAGGPQETQYF. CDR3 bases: TGCGCCAGCAGCTTGGTAGTAGCGGGGGGGCCCCAAGAGACCCAGTACTTC.

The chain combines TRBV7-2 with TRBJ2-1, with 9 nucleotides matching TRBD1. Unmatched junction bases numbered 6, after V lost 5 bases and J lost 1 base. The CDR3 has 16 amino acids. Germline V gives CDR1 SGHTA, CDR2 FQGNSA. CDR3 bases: TGTGCCAGCAGCCAACAGGGGGCGCGGTCCTACAATGAGCAGTTCTTC. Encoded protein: CASSQQGARSYNEQFF. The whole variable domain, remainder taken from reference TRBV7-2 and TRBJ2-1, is GAGVSQSPSNKVTEKGKDVELRCDPISGHTALYWYRQSLGQGLEFLIYFQGNSAPDKSGLPSDRFSAERTGGSVSTLTIQRTQQEDSAVYLCASSQQGARSYNEQFFGPGTRLTVL.

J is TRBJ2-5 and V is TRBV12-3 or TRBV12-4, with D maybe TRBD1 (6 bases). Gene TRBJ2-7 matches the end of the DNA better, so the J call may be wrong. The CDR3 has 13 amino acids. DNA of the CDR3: TGTGCCAGCAGTTTCTCAGGGGTCGACGAGCAGTACTTC. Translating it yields CASSFSGVDEQYF.

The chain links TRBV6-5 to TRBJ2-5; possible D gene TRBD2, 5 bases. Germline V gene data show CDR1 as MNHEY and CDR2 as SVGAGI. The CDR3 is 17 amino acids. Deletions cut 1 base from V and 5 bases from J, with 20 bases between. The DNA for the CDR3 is TGTGCCAGCAGTTACTTTGCGGGTCTAAACCTCCCTGAGACCCAGTACTTC. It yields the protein CASSYFAGLNLPETQYF.

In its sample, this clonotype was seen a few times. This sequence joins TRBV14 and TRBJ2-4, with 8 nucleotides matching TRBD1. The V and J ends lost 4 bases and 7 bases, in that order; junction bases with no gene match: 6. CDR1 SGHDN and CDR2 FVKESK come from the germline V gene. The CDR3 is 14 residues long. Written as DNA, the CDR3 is TGTGCCAGCAGCCGGACAGGGACCGGGAACATTCAGTACTTC. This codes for CASSRTGTGNIQYF.

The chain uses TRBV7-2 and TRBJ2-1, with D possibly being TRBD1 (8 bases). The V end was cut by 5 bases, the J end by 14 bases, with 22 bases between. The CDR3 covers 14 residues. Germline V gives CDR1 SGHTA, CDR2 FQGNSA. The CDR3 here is CASSPYRGGREKFF. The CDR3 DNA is TGTGCCAGCAGCCCTTACAGGGGGGGCAGGGAAAAGTTCTTC.

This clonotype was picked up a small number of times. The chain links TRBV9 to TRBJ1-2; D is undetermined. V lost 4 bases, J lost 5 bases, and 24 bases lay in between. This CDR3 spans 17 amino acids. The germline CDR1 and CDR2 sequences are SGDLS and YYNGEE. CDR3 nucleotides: TGTGCCAGCAGCAGCCCTATAAACAGTCCCAATCGGTATGGCTACACCTTC. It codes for CASSSPINSPNRYGYTF. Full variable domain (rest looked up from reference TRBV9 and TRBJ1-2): DSGVTQTPKHLITATGQRVTLRCSPRSGDLSVYWYQQSLDQGLQFLIQYYNGEERAKGNILERFSAQQFPDLHSELNLSSLELGDSALYFCASSSPINSPNRYGYTFGSGTRLTVV.

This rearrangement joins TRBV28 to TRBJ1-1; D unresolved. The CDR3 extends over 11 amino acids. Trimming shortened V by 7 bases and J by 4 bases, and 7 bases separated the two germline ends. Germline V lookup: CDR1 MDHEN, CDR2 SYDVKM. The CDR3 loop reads CASTSLTEAFF. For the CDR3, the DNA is TGTGCCAGCACGTCCCTCACTGAAGCTTTCTTT. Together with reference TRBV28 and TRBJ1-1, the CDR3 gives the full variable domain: DVKVTQSSRYLVKRTGEKVFLECVQDMDHENMFWYRQDPGLGLRLIYFSYDVKMKEKGDIPEGYSVSREKKERFSLILESASTNQTSMYLCASTSLTEAFFGQGTRLTVV.

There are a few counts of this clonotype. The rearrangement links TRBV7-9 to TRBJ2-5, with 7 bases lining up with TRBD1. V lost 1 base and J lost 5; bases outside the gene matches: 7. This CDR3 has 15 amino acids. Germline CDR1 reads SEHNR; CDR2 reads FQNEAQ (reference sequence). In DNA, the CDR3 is TGTGCCAGCAGCTTAGTTGGGACAGCCCTTGAGACCCAGTACTTC. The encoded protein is CASSLVGTALETQYF.

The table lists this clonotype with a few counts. CDR3 DNA: TGTGCCAGCAGCCTTGACACCTTCCTCTCCTACGAGCAGTACTTC. Translating it yields CASSLDTFLSYEQYF. This chain connects TRBV12-3 or TRBV12-4 to TRBJ2-7, with D unclear. The CDR3 covers 15 residues. Trimming shortened V by 6 bases and J by 0 bases, and 15 bases separated the two germline ends.

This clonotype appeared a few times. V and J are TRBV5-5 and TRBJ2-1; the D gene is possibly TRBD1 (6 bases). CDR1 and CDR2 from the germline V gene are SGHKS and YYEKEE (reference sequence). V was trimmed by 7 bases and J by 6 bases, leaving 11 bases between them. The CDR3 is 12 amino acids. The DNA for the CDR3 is TGTGCCAGCGGAGGACAGTTCAATGAGCAGTTCTTC. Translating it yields CASGGQFNEQFF.

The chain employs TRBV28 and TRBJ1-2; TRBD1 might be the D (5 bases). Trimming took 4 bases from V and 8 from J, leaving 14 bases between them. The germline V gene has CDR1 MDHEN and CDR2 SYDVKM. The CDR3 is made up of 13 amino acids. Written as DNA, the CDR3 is TGTGCCAGCAGTTCCGGGACTCTTAGGGGCTACACCTTC. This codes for CASSSGTLRGYTF.

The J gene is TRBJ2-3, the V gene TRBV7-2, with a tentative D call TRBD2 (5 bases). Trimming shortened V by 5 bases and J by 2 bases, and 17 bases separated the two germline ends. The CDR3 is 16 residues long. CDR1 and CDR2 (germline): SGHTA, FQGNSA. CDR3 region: CASSRLATPSTDTQYF. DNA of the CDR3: TGTGCCAGCAGCCGTCTAGCCACACCTTCCACAGATACGCAGTATTTT.

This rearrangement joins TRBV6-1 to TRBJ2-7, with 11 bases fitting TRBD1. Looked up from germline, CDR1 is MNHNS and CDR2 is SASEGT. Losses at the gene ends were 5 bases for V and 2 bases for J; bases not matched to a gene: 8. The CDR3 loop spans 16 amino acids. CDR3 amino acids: CASSKYGTGGTYEQYF. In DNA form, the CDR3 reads TGTGCCAGCAGTAAATACGGGACAGGGGGTACCTACGAGCAGTACTTC.

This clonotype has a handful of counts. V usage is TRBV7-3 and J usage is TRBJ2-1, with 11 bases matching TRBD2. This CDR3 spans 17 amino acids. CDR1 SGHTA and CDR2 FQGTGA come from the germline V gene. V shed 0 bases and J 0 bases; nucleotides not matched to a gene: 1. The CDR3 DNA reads TGTGCCAGCAGCTTAACGGGGACTAGCGGCTCCTACAATGAGCAGTTCTTC. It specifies CASSLTGTSGSYNEQFF.

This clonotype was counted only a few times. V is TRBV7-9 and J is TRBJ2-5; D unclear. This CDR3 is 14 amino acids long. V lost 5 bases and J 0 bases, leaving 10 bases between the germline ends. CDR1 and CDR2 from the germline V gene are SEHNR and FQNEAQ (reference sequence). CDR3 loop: CASSPQRYQETQYF. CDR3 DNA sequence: TGTGCCAGCAGCCCTCAACGGTACCAAGAGACCCAGTACTTC.